The rows below give T cell receptor beta chains drawn from one sample of a study of Ad26.COV2.S vaccination and SARS-CoV-2 variants. The protocol was immunoSEQ multiplex PCR, while the TCRdb copy is restricted to in-frame clones and leaves out a portion. This repertoire shows a few hundred thousand clones, roughly 84% found once; its top ten account for about 3%. The sequences come from peripheral blood, collected in a trial of Ad26.COV2.S vaccine versus placebo. The receptors shown here come from a person between 18 and 65 years old who received the Ad26.COV2.S COVID-19 vaccine or a placebo. CDR3s include the opening cysteine and the closing phenylalanine or tryptophan. A D gene is named only where the DNA matches it firmly. Only part of the rows carry a size: once, few, many, or a class if the clone is expanded.

d_gene | j_gene | abundance | v_gene | CDR3aa | CDR3nt
- | TRBJ2-7 | - | TRBV7-2 | CASTGRGYEQYF | TGTGCCAGCACCGGACGGGGCTACGAGCAGTACTTC
TRBD1 | TRBJ1-4 | - | TRBV5-6 | CASSLAVTGCEKLFF | TGTGCCAGCAGCTTGGCCGTGACAGGGTGTGAAAAACTGTTTTTT
TRBD1 | TRBJ2-4 | - | TRBV7-9 | CASSPTGGRNIQYF | TGTGCCAGCAGCCCCACAGGGGGCAGAAACATTCAGTACTTC
TRBD1 | TRBJ2-3 | - | TRBV10-3 | CATGTGGLDTQYF | TGTGCCACCGGGACAGGGGGCTTAGATACGCAGTATTTT
TRBD2 | TRBJ2-7 | - | TRBV6-2/TRBV6-3 | CASSRLAGSYEQYF | TGTGCCAGCAGTCGTCTAGCGGGGTCCTACGAGCAGTACTTC
- | TRBJ1-4 | once | TRBV7-2 | CASSLKMDEKLFF | TGTGCCAGCAGCCTCAAGATGGATGAAAAACTGTTTTTT
TRBD1 | TRBJ1-1 | - | TRBV3-1/TRBV3-2 | CASSQPRGQLNTEAFF | TGTGCCAGCAGCCAGCCCCGGGGACAGCTTAACACTGAAGCTTTCTTT
- | TRBJ1-4 | - | TRBV3-1/TRBV3-2 | CASARQSTNEKLFF | TGTGCCAGCGCGAGGCAGTCAACTAATGAAAAACTGTTTTTT
- | TRBJ2-7 | - | TRBV7-9 | CASSLLLYGGPYEQYF | TGTGCCAGCAGCTTACTTCTTTATGGCGGGCCCTACGAGCAGTACTTC
TRBD1 | TRBJ1-1 | - | TRBV4-1 | CASSQGQGPVNTEAFF | TGCGCCAGCAGCCAAGGACAGGGGCCGGTGAACACTGAAGCTTTCTTT